This T cell receptor (beta chain) was captured by sequencing in a study of blood T cell repertoires in COVID-19. Study in general: Specimens from acute and convalescent COVID-19 originated in the United States, Italy and Spain. Nucleic acid was either cDNA or gDNA, and it came from T cells, B-cell-depleted T cells, or PBMCs.

The CDR3 contains 13 residues. V was shortened by 4 bases and J by 4 bases, with 8 bases between the two germline ends. Germline V gene data show CDR1 as SGHNT and CDR2 as YENEEA. Methods used by the authors: Estimated nucleated cell counts came from reference gene primer amplification. Profiled with immunoSEQ multiplex PCR; TCRdb holds only in-frame clones, not every one. V and J calls and clone size are as listed in that table; D and trimming were resolved from the DNA. The profile shows approximately 230,000 clones, about 85% of them singletons. The specimen was peripheral blood. The chain employs TRBV11-3 and TRBJ2-1; weak D call: TRBD1 (6 bases). This receptor was obtained from a man aged 18 to 30 with active or convalescent COVID-19. The CDR3 bases are TGTGCCAGCAGCTCAAGGGGGTACAATGAGCAGTTCTTC. Its translation: CASSSRGYNEQFF.